Given below is one TCR beta chain in context. Its matching antigen is unknown. This entry is derived from a study of cytomegalovirus exposure and HLA in healthy donors. Study-wide points: A prior analysis recorded that most TCR beta V segments were productive about 87% or about 30% of the time. Follow-up analysis found HLA locus-dependent TCR association rates, highest for DRB1 and lowest for HLA-C.

PCR primers comprised 60 Vbeta and 13 Jbeta primers. Sequenced by immunoSEQ multiplex PCR; TCRdb stores in-frame clones only, minus some. The table gives about 88,000 clones; the top ten clones make up about 5.5% of it. The ends lost 6 bases at V and 0 bases at J; junction bases unmatched: 11. The CDR3 consists of 16 residues. Germline V CDR1 and CDR2: SQVTM, ANQGSEA. What was sequenced was PBMCs. This clonotype was obtained from a girl aged 5 to 17 in good health and CMV-seropositive. This chain connects TRBV29-1 to TRBJ1-3; 7 bases fit TRBD1. The CDR3: CSVVVGDSRSGNTIYF. In DNA, the CDR3 is TGCAGCGTCGTTGTGGGGGACAGTCGCTCTGGAAACACCATATATTTT. The variable domain in full, completed from reference TRBV29-1 and TRBJ1-3, reads SAVISQKPSRDICQRGTSLTIQCQVDSQVTMMFWYRQQPGQSLTLIATANQGSEATYESGFVIDKFPISRPNLTFSTLTVSNMSPEDSSIYLCSVVVGDSRSGNTIYFGEGSWLTVV.